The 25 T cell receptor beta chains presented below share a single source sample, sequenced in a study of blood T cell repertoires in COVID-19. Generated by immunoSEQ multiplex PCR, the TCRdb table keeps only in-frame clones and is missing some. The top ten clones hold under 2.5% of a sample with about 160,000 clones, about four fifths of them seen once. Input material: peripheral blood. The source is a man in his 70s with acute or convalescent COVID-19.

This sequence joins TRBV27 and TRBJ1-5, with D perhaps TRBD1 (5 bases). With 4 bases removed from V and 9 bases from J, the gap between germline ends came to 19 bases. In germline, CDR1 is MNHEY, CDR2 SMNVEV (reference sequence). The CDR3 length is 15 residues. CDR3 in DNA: TGTGCCAGCAGTTCATCCCGACCGGGGGGATGGCCCCAGCATTTT. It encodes CASSSSRPGGWPQHF.

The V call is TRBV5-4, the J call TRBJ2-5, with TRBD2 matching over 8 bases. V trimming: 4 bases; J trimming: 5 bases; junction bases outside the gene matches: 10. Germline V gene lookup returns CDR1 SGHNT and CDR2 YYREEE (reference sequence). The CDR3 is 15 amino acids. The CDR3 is CASSADGGAGETQYF. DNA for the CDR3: TGTGCCAGCAGCGCCGACGGGGGGGCCGGGGAGACCCAGTACTTC.

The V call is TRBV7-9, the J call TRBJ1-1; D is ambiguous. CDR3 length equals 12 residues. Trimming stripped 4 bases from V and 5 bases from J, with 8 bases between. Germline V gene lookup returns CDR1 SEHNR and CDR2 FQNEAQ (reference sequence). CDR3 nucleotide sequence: TGTGCCAGCAGCTCGGGGTGGACTGAAGCTTTCTTT. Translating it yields CASSSGWTEAFF.

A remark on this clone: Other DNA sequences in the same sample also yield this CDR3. CDR3 sequence: CASSIGGADTQYF. The CDR3 DNA is TGTGCCAGTAGTATTGGAGGGGCAGATACGCAGTATTTT. V usage is TRBV19 and J usage is TRBJ2-3; possible D gene TRBD2, 6 bases. The CDR3 spans 13 residues. The V and J ends lost 3 bases and 4 bases respectively, with 8 bases between them. CDR1 is LNHDA and CDR2 is SQIVND in the germline V gene (reference sequence).

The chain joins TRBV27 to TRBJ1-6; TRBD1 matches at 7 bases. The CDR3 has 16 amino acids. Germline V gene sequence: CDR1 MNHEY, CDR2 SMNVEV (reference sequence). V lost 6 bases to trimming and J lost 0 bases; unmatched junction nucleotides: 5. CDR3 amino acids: CASRHRDSSYNSPLHF. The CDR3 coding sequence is TGTGCCAGCAGGCACCGGGACAGCTCCTATAATTCACCCCTCCACTTT.

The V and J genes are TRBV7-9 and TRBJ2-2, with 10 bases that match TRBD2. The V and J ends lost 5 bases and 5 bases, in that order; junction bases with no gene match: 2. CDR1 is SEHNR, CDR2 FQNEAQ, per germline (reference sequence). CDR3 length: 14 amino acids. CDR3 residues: CASSPGLATGELFF. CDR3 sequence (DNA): TGTGCCAGCAGCCCGGGACTAGCGACCGGGGAGCTGTTTTTT.

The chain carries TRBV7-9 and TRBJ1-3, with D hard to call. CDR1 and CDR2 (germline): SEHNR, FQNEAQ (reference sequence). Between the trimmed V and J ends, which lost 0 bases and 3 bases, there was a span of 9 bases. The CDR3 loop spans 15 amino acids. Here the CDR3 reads CASSLAGGGGNTIYF. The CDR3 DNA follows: TGTGCCAGCAGCTTAGCAGGAGGAGGTGGAAACACCATATATTTT. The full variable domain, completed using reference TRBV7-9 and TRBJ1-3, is DTGVSQNPRHKITKRGQNVTFRCDPISEHNRLYWYRQTLGQGPEFLTYFQNEAQLEKSRLLSDRFSAERPKGSFSTLEIQRTEQGDSAMYLCASSLAGGGGNTIYFGEGSWLTVV.

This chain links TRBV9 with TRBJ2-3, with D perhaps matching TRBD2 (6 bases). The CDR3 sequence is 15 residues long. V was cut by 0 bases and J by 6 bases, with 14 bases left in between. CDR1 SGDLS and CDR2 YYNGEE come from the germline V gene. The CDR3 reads CASSVVEGGWDTQYF. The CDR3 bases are TGTGCCAGCAGCGTAGTGGAGGGCGGCTGGGATACGCAGTATTTT.

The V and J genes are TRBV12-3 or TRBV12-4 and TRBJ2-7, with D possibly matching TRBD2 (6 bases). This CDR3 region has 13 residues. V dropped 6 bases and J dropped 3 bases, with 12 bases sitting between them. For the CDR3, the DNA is TGTGCCAGCAGAGGAGGGACCGGCTACGAGCAGTACTTC. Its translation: CASRGGTGYEQYF.

The CDR3, as DNA: TGTGCCAGCACCCTTGGAGGAGGGAAAAACCCCTCACCCCTCCACTTT. The encoded protein is CASTLGGGKNPSPLHF. This sequence joins TRBV5-4 and TRBJ1-6; D gene unclear. V lost 6 bases and J lost 10, with 23 bases in between. The germline gives CDR1 SGHNT, CDR2 YYREEE (reference sequence). The CDR3 is 16 residues long.

The CDR3 is CASSPNSGGNGYTF. CDR3 bases: TGTGCCAGCAGCCCTAATAGCGGGGGAAATGGCTACACCTTC. V usage is TRBV7-2 and J usage is TRBJ1-2, with D maybe TRBD1 (5 bases). CDR1 and CDR2 from the germline V gene are SGHTA and FQGNSA. The CDR3 has 14 amino acids. V was trimmed by 5 bases and J by 6 bases, leaving 16 bases between them.

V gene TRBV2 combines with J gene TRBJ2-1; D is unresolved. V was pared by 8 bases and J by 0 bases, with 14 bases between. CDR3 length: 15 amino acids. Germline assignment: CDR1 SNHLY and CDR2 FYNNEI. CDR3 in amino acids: CASVKRESSYNEQFF. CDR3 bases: TGTGCCAGCGTCAAGCGTGAGAGCTCCTACAATGAGCAGTTCTTC.

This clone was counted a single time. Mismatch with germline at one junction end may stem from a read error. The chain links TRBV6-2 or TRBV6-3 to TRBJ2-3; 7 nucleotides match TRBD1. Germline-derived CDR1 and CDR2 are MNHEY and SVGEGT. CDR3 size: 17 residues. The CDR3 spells CASSYSLVTGDTDTQYF. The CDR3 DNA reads TGTGCCAGCAGCTACTCCCTAGTCACAGGGGACACAGATACGCAGTATTTT.

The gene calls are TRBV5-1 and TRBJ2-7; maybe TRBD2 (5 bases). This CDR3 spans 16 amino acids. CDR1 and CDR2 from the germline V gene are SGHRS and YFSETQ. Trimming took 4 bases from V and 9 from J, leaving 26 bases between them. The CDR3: CASSPSQEGGRAGQYF. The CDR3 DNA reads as TGCGCCAGCAGCCCCAGTCAAGAGGGCGGAAGGGCCGGGCAGTACTTC.

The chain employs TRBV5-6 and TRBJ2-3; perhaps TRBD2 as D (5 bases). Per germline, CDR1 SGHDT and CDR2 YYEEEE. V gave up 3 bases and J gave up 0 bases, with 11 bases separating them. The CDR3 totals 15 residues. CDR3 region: CASSYTGTSTDTQYF. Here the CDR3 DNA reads TGTGCCAGCAGCTATACGGGAACTAGCACAGATACGCAGTATTTT.

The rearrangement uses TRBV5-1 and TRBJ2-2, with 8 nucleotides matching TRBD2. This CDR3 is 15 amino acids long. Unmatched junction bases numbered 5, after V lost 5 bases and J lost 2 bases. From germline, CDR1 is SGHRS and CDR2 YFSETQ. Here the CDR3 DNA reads TGCGCCAGCAGGTCTAGCGGGCTAAACACCGGGGAGCTGTTTTTT. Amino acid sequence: CASRSSGLNTGELFF.

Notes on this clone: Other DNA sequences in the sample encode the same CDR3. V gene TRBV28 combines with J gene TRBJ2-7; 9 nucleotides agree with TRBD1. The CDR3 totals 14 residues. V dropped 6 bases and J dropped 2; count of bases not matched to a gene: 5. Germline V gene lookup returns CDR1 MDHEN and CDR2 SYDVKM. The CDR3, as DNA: TGTGCCAGCAGCTTGGGACAGGGTACCTACGAGCAGTACTTC. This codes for CASSLGQGTYEQYF.

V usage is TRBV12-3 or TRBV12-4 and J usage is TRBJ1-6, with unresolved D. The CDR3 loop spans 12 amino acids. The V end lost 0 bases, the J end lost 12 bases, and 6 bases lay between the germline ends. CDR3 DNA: TGTGCCAGCAGTTTAGCGGGCTTACCCCTCCACTTT. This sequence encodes CASSLAGLPLHF.

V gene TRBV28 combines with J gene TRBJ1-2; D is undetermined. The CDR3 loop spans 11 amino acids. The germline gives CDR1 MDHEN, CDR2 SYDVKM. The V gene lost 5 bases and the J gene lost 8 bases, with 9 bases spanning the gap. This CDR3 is CASSGASGYTF. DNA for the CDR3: TGTGCCAGCAGTGGAGCCTCCGGCTACACCTTC.

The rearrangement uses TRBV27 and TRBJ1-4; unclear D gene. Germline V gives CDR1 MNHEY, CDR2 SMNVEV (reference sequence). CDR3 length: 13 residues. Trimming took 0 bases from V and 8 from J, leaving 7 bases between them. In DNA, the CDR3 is TGTGCCAGCAGTTTATCGGGAGCCGAAAAACTGTTTTTT. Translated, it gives CASSLSGAEKLFF. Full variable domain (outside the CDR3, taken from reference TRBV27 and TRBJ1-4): EAQVTQNPRYLITVTGKKLTVTCSQNMNHEYMSWYRQDPGLGLRQIYYSMNVEVTDKGDVPEGYKVSRKEKRNFPLILESPSPNQTSLYFCASSLSGAEKLFFGSGTQLSVL.

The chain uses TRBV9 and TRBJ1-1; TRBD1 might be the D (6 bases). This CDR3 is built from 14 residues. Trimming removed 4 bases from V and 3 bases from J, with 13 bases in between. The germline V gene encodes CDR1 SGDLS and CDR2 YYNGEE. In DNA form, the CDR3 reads TGTGCCAGCAGCCCCTCAGGGGCCGACACTGAAGCTTTCTTT. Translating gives CASSPSGADTEAFF.

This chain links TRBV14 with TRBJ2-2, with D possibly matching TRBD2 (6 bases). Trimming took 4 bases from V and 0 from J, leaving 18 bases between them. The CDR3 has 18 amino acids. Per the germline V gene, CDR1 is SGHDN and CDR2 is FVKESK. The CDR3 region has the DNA TGTGCCAGCAGCCCGTTGGCGGGAAACCCCGCGAACACCGGGGAGCTGTTTTTT. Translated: CASSPLAGNPANTGELFF.

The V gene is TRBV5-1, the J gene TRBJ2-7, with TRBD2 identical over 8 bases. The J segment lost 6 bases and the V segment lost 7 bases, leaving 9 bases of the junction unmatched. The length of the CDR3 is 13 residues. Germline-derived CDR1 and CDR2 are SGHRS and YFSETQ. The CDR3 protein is CASGLAGVSEQYF. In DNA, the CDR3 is TGCGCCAGCGGACTAGCCGGTGTCTCCGAGCAGTACTTC.

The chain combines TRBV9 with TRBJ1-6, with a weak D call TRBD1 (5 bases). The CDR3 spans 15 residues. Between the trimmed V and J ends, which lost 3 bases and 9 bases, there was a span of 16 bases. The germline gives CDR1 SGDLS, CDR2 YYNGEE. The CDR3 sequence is CASSARLGEGSPLHF. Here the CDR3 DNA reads TGTGCCAGCAGCGCCCGATTGGGGGAGGGTTCACCCCTCCACTTT.

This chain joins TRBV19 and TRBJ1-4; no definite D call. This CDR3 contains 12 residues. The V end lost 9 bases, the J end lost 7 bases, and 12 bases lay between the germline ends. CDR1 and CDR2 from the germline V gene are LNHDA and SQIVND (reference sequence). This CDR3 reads CASRLVGEKLFF. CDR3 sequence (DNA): TGTGCCAGCAGACTGGTGGGTGAAAAACTGTTTTTT.